This passage covers 11 T cell receptor beta chains from one sample sequenced in a study of blood T cell repertoires in COVID-19. Some clones are missing from TCRdb's copy, which holds only in-frame ones; the method was immunoSEQ multiplex PCR. This table has around 200,000 clones, around 84% appearing once. What was sequenced was PBMCs or T cells enriched from blood (not recorded which). These receptors all come from a middle-aged man who had recovered from COVID-19.

The chain joins TRBV19 to TRBJ2-7; 8 bases agree with TRBD1. V lost 2 bases to trimming and J lost 2 bases; unmatched junction nucleotides: 2. In germline, CDR1 is LNHDA, CDR2 SQIVND (reference sequence). CDR3 length: 14 amino acids. The CDR3 DNA follows: TGTGCCAGTAGTATAAGACAGGGGACCTACGAGCAGTACTTC. Translating it yields CASSIRQGTYEQYF.

This clone was detected only once. This chain connects TRBV7-9 to TRBJ2-5, with D perhaps TRBD2 (6 bases). The CDR3 loop spans 18 amino acids. CDR1 SEHNR and CDR2 FQNEAQ come from the germline V gene (reference sequence). V was pared by 6 bases and J by 4 bases, with 27 bases between. CDR3 bases: TGTGCCAGCAGTAGGAGGGGCCAATCCGGGAGCCGTCGAGAGACCCAGTACTTC. This sequence encodes CASSRRGQSGSRRETQYF.

The chain links TRBV5-6 to TRBJ2-7; TRBD1 agrees at 11 bases. This CDR3 contains 14 residues. With V trimmed by 3 bases and J by 5 bases, 4 bases remained unmatched. CDR1 and CDR2 from the germline V gene are SGHDT and YYEEEE. The CDR3 DNA is TGTGCCAGCAGCTGGGGACAGGGGGAGGACGAGCAGTACTTC. Protein product: CASSWGQGEDEQYF.

This clone has a single count. The chain joins TRBV5-5 to TRBJ1-1; the D gene is possibly TRBD1 (6 bases). The V end lost 0 bases, the J end lost 0 bases, and 9 bases lay between the germline ends. Germline V gene data show CDR1 as SGHKS and CDR2 as YYEKEE (reference sequence). CDR3 length: 15 residues. CDR3 sequence: CASSLGPGVNTEAFF. The DNA of the CDR3 is TGTGCCAGCAGCTTGGGCCCAGGGGTGAACACTGAAGCTTTCTTT.

The chain employs TRBV7-9 and TRBJ1-4; the D is unclear. Per the germline V gene, CDR1 is SEHNR and CDR2 is FQNEAQ (reference sequence). This CDR3 has 12 residues. Trimming left V 6 bases short and J 8 bases short, with 10 bases between. CDR3 in amino acids: CASRGDEEKLFF. CDR3 DNA: TGTGCCAGCAGAGGAGATGAGGAAAAACTGTTTTTT. Supplemented by reference TRBV7-9 and TRBJ1-4, the full variable domain reads DTGVSQNPRHKITKRGQNVTFRCDPISEHNRLYWYRQTLGQGPEFLTYFQNEAQLEKSRLLSDRFSAERPKGSFSTLEIQRTEQGDSAMYLCASRGDEEKLFFGSGTQLSVL.

The chain has TRBV9 and TRBJ2-3; 7 bases map to TRBD2. Trimming cost V 4 bases and J 3 bases; bases outside gene matches: 8. CDR1 is SGDLS, CDR2 YYNGEE, per germline. The CDR3 is 15 amino acids. CDR3 residues: CASSPSGLSTDTQYF. The CDR3 nucleotides are TGTGCCAGCAGCCCATCGGGACTATCAACAGATACGCAGTATTTT.

A single count supports this clone. The chain has TRBV5-6 and TRBJ1-2, with D possibly being TRBD1 (6 bases). The V gene's germline CDR1 is SGHDT and CDR2 YYEEEE. The CDR3 spans 12 residues. Trimming pared 0 bases from V and 7 bases from J, leaving 7 bases between. CDR3 region: CASSLDRAGYTF. The DNA for the CDR3 is TGTGCCAGCAGCTTGGACAGGGCTGGCTACACCTTC.

V and J are TRBV2 and TRBJ1-5; possible D gene TRBD1, 5 bases. V was cut by 7 bases and J by 4 bases, with 14 bases left in between. Germline CDR1 is SNHLY and CDR2 is FYNNEI. The CDR3 is 14 residues long. The CDR3 region has the DNA TGTGCCAGCAAGGGACTGGAGGGGAATCAGCCCCAGCATTTT. It encodes CASKGLEGNQPQHF. The full variable domain, rest sourced from reference TRBV2 and TRBJ1-5, is EPEVTQTPSHQVTQMGQEVILRCVPISNHLYFYWYRQILGQKVEFLVSFYNNEISEKSEIFDDQFSVERPDGSNFTLKIRSTKLEDSAMYFCASKGLEGNQPQHFGDGTRLSIL.

This rearrangement joins TRBV6-2 or TRBV6-3 to TRBJ2-1; a weak D match, TRBD2 (6 bases). V shed 2 bases and J shed 0 bases, with 8 bases lying between them. This CDR3 spans 15 amino acids. Germline-derived CDR1 and CDR2 are MNHEY and SVGEGT. Written as DNA, the CDR3 is TGTGCCAGCAGTTACCCGCGGGGCTCCTACAATGAGCAGTTCTTC. Protein sequence: CASSYPRGSYNEQFF.

The rearrangement uses TRBV6-5 and TRBJ1-2, with 8 bases aligning to TRBD1. Germline trimming cut 6 bases from V and 3 bases from J; bases unmatched to any gene: 3. Germline CDR1 reads MNHEY; CDR2 reads SVGAGI. The CDR3 sequence is 13 residues long. CDR3 sequence (DNA): TGTGCCAGCAGGGGGACAGGTTACTATGGCTACACCTTC. Translating it yields CASRGTGYYGYTF.

This chain uses TRBV5-4 with TRBJ1-2, with a tentative D call TRBD1 (5 bases). CDR1 and CDR2 (germline): SGHNT, YYREEE (reference sequence). This CDR3 contains 16 residues. The germline V and J ends were trimmed by 4 bases and 2 bases, with 18 bases remaining between them. CDR3 in DNA: TGTGCCAGCAGCCGACTGAACCAGGGTCTCAACTATGGCTACACCTTC. Translating it yields CASSRLNQGLNYGYTF.